The T cell receptor (beta chain) described here comes from a study of beta chain features in type 1 diabetes. The sequenced template was cDNA made from the entire isolated RNA. Samples of naive, central memory and regulatory T cells yielded a mean of around 3.4 million reads. The protocol was immunoSEQ multiplex PCR, while the TCRdb copy is restricted to in-frame clones and leaves out a portion. The profile shows under 550,000 clones, roughly 10% of them singletons. Sorting based on CD45RO/CCR7/CD25/CD127/CD95/CD27 separated CD4+ naive, central memory, regulatory and stem cell-like memory cells. Only a few counts were recorded for this clone. The TCR was taken from a young woman in good health. The sequenced sample consisted of naive CD4+ T cells from blood.

CDR3 loop: CASSPRDRGLSNEKLFF. CDR3 bases: TGTGCCAGCAGCCCCCGGGACAGGGGGCTCTCTAATGAAAAACTGTTTTTT. The chain recombines TRBV27 with TRBJ1-4; 12 bases agree with TRBD1. Germline V gene data show CDR1 as MNHEY and CDR2 as SMNVEV (reference sequence). Trimming cost V 6 bases and J 3 bases; bases outside gene matches: 8. The length of the CDR3 is 17 residues.